This entry concerns a single T cell receptor (beta chain). The data stem from a study of blood T cells in healthy people across ages. A sample-barcoded 5' primer and a J-beta primer mix were used in a second PCR of roughly 7 to 12 cycles. TCRdb re-analysed the 5' RACE reads in MiXCR, keeping a single row per CDR3 protein. The data show hundreds of thousands of distinct CDR3 sequences, 58% seen once. The TCR was taken from a young man in good health. What was sequenced was blood.

In DNA form, the CDR3 reads TGTGCCAGCAGTTTATCCCTGCTTAAGGGACTAGCTTTCAGCAATGAGCAGTTCTTC. Its protein product is CASSLSLLKGLAFSNEQFF. The genes are TRBV27 and TRBJ2-1, with 9 bases aligning to TRBD2. The junction had 15 bases not matched to a gene; V was cut back by 0 bases and J by 6 bases. Germline V gives CDR1 MNHEY, CDR2 SMNVEV (reference sequence). The CDR3 is 19 residues long.